This is a list of T cell receptor beta chains from one sample in a study of shared clonotypes between healthy human individuals. Clones were read by immunoSEQ multiplex PCR, and TCRdb kept only the in-frame ones, dropping some. The sample yields about 95,000 clones, 65% to 70% seen once. Sequenced material: memory CD8+ T cells sorted from blood. Receptors were obtained from a man between 25 and 39 years old in good health. Each CDR3 is given with its conserved first and last residue. The D gene is left open where the match is weak. Clone size is not always given. Where it is, it says once, few, many or a class for expanded clones.

D	V	size	J	DNA	CDR3
.	TRBV19	few	TRBJ2-7	TGTGCCAGTAGTATTGCCGGAGGCTCCTACGAGCAGTACTTC	CASSIAGGSYEQYF
.	TRBV11-1	many	TRBJ2-7	TGTGCCAGCAGCCCGCCTTCGGGGGAGCAGTACTTC	CASSPPSGEQYF
.	TRBV2	few	TRBJ2-1	TGTGCCAGCAGGACCGGTTTGGCGGGAAGTTTGGGCAATGAGCAGTTCTTC	CASRTGLAGSLGNEQFF
TRBD2	TRBV11-2	medium-sized	TRBJ2-1	TGTGCCAGCAGCTTCTGGGGCGGGAGTTTGGATGAGCAGTTCTTC	CASSFWGGSLDEQFF
.	TRBV4-3	.	TRBJ2-3	TGCGCCAGCAGCCAGGGACCGATCGGGACATGGACAGATACGCAGTATTTT	CASSQGPIGTWTDTQYF
.	TRBV5-1	.	TRBJ2-1	TGCGCCAGCAGCCAGGGTGACCCGCGGGTCGATGAGCAGTTCTTC	CASSQGDPRVDEQFF
TRBD1	TRBV7-2	.	TRBJ1-5	TGTGCCAGCAGCTCAGTGGGCAGGGGGCTGGGTCAGCCCCAGCATTTT	CASSSVGRGLGQPQHF
.	TRBV13	.	TRBJ1-1	TGTGCCAGCGGATTACAGGGTTTTAACGAAGCTTTCTTT	CASGLQGFNEAFF
.	TRBV2	.	TRBJ1-3	TGTGCCAGCAGCTACACACAGGGAGATTACGGAAACACCATATATTTT	CASSYTQGDYGNTIYF
.	TRBV29-1	.	TRBJ2-3	TGCAGCGTTCCAGGAAGCGGCACAGATACGCAGTATTTT	CSVPGSGTDTQYF
.	TRBV15	many	TRBJ2-3	TGTGCCACCAGCAGAGATGGAGACACAGATACGCAGTATTTT	CATSRDGDTDTQYF
.	TRBV14	many	TRBJ2-7	TGTGCCAGCAGCCCCGGGGACCTCTCCTACGAGCAGTACTTC	CASSPGDLSYEQYF
TRBD2	TRBV7-8	.	TRBJ2-1	TGTGCCAGCAGCTTAGTTCCCCTAGCGGGGGGGGTAATTGAGCAGTTCTTC	CASSLVPLAGGVIEQFF
.	TRBV6-1	many	TRBJ1-1	TGTGCCAGTGGGAAAACAGTTTTGAACACTGAAGCTTTCTTT	CASGKTVLNTEAFF
.	TRBV10-2	.	TRBJ1-5	TGCGCCACCAACGTGGGGCTCAGGGACCCCTATCAGCCCCAGCATTTT	CATNVGLRDPYQPQHF
.	TRBV5-1	.	TRBJ2-3	TGCGCCAGCAGCTTGGTCGTTCGCACAGATACGCAGTATTTT	CASSLVVRTDTQYF
.	TRBV12-5	.	TRBJ1-2	TGTGCTAGTGGTTTGGTACCGGGGAGGAGAGGCTACACCTTC	CASGLVPGRRGYTF
TRBD1	TRBV25-1	once	TRBJ2-7	TGTGCCAGCAGTGATGGGAAGACAGGGCCGCCAACCTACGAGCAGTACTTC	CASSDGKTGPPTYEQYF
.	TRBV5-4	.	TRBJ2-3	TGTGCCAGCAGCTTGGTAGAGAGAGGCACAGATACGCAGTATTTT	CASSLVERGTDTQYF
.	TRBV6-4	.	TRBJ2-3	TGTGCCAGCAGTGATGGGGTTGGCGCAGATACGCAGTATTTT	CASSDGVGADTQYF
TRBD2	TRBV29-1	once	TRBJ2-7	TGCAGCGTTGCTGAGGTGGCTAGCGGGAGTTACGAGCAGTACTTC	CSVAEVASGSYEQYF
.	TRBV27	once	TRBJ2-7	TGTGCCACAGGGGAGGGTGTTAACCCCTACGAGCAGTACTTC	CATGEGVNPYEQYF
TRBD2	TRBV27	once	TRBJ2-1	TGTGCCAGCAAACTAGGACTAGCGGGAGGGCCGAATTACAATGAGCAGTTCTTC	CASKLGLAGGPNYNEQFF
.	TRBV25-1	.	TRBJ2-7	TGTGCCAGCAGCGACGACTCACTCTACGAGCAGTACTTC	CASSDDSLYEQYF
.	TRBV19	few	TRBJ1-5	TGTGCCAGTAGTATCAGGGCAGGAGCATCCAATCAGCCCCAGCATTTT	CASSIRAGASNQPQHF
.	TRBV7-2	few	TRBJ2-5	TGTGCCAGCAGCTGGGGGGGGCCCCAAGAGACCCAGTACTTC	CASSWGGPQETQYF
TRBD1	TRBV10-3	.	TRBJ1-1	TGTGCCATCAGCGACAGGGGGCGGGGGAGCACTGAAGCTTTCTTT	CAISDRGRGSTEAFF
TRBD1	TRBV7-9	.	TRBJ2-1	TGTGCCAGCAGCCCATGGACAGGCTACAATGAGCAGTTCTTC	CASSPWTGYNEQFF
.	TRBV7-2	.	TRBJ2-3	TGTGCCAGCAGCTACGGAGGGGCGGGCACAGATACGCAGTATTTT	CASSYGGAGTDTQYF
.	TRBV7-8	.	TRBJ2-5	TGTGCCAGCAGCCCCAGGGGTGGCGGGATAGTGGAGACCCAGTACTTC	CASSPRGGGIVETQYF
.	TRBV11-2	many	TRBJ2-7	TGTGCCAGCAGCTTAAGCGGTCCCCCCTACGAGCAGTACTTC	CASSLSGPPYEQYF
TRBD1	TRBV2	.	TRBJ1-2	TGTGCCAGCAGCGAGGACAGGGGTGGATATGGCTACACCTTC	CASSEDRGGYGYTF
TRBD1	TRBV28	once	TRBJ2-7	TGTGCCAGCGGGGACAGGGGCTACGAGCAGTACTTC	CASGDRGYEQYF
TRBD1	TRBV7-6	.	TRBJ1-1	TGTGCCAGCAGCTTACCCGGACAGGGGAACACTGAAGCTTTCTTT	CASSLPGQGNTEAFF
TRBD1	TRBV11-2	.	TRBJ2-2	TGTGCCAGCAGCTTAGATGGGGGACAGGGGTCCCCCGGGGAGCTGTTTTTT	CASSLDGGQGSPGELFF
.	TRBV18	.	TRBJ2-7	TGTGCCAGCTCACCACTACAGGCTAACTACGAGCAGTACTTC	CASSPLQANYEQYF
.	TRBV18	once	TRBJ1-5	TGTGCCAGCTCACTATCGGGCGGAGAAGGGAATCAGCCCCAGCATTTT	CASSLSGGEGNQPQHF
TRBD2	TRBV7-9	.	TRBJ2-7	TGTGCCAGCAGCCAAACGAAGGGCCCTAGCGGGAGGAGCTCCTACGAGCAGTACTTC	CASSQTKGPSGRSSYEQYF
TRBD1	TRBV9	.	TRBJ2-3	TGTGCCAGCAGCGTAGGCGTCTTTGAGACAGGGGCAGATACGCAGTATTTT	CASSVGVFETGADTQYF
.	TRBV10-1	once	TRBJ2-3	TGCGCCAGCAGTGAGGGGCAGGGGTGGACAGATACGCAGTATTTT	CASSEGQGWTDTQYF
.	TRBV29-1	.	TRBJ1-1	TGCAGCGTTGGACCGGGGCAGGTTGGAGCTTTCTTT	CSVGPGQVGAFF
.	TRBV28	.	TRBJ1-1	TGTGCCAGCCAAAGGGGTTTCACTGAAGCTTTCTTT	CASQRGFTEAFF
.	TRBV11-2	.	TRBJ2-7	TGTGCCAGCAGCCCGAGGAACTACGAGCAGTACTTC	CASSPRNYEQYF
TRBD1	TRBV7-9	.	TRBJ1-1	TGTGCCGGTGACAGGGTTCGGAACACTGAAGCTTTCTTT	CAGDRVRNTEAFF
TRBD2	TRBV5-1	.	TRBJ2-1	TGCGCCAGCAGCTTGGGGGAGGGACTAGCGGGATTAACGTTCTTC	CASSLGEGLAGLTFF
.	TRBV15	.	TRBJ2-1	TGTGCCACCAGCAGAGATCTCCCGGACTTTTACAATGAGCAGTTCTTC	CATSRDLPDFYNEQFF
TRBD1	TRBV29-1	once	TRBJ2-3	TGCAGCGTTGAAGATCCCGAGACAGGGGGAGTGACAGATACGCAGTATTTT	CSVEDPETGGVTDTQYF
TRBD2	TRBV11-2	.	TRBJ2-1	TGTGCCAGCAGCTTAGATAGCGGGACGGGGAATGAGCAGTTCTTC	CASSLDSGTGNEQFF
TRBD2	TRBV29-1	.	TRBJ2-3	TGCAGCGTTGAAGTAAGACTAGCGGGCCACACAGATACGCAGTATTTT	CSVEVRLAGHTDTQYF
TRBD2	TRBV29-1	.	TRBJ2-1	TGCAGCGTTGGCGCGGGAGACGACAATGAGCAGTTCTTC	CSVGAGDDNEQFF
TRBD1	TRBV19	once	TRBJ2-3	TGTGCCAGTAGTTATGCGACAGGGCCAGATACGCAGTATTTT	CASSYATGPDTQYF